The 29 T cell receptor beta chains below come from one sample, sequenced in a study of metastatic and nonmetastatic thyroid tumors. Via MiXCR, TCRdb re-called the PCR reads. The table has 35,000 to 50,000 clones, 3.5% to 5% seen once; the top ten hold about 9.8%. Among the patients, none had received any treatment before thyroid surgery. The sequenced sample consisted of blood. Receptors originate from a female donor with papillary thyroid cancer or a benign thyroid nodule (not recorded which). Some clones in this sample may be carry-over from other donors' samples.

In this sample, this clone turned up many times. The chain's CDR3 is CASTLQGNYGYTF. In nucleotides, the CDR3 is TGTGCCAGCACTCTACAGGGCAACTATGGCTACACCTTC. The chain couples TRBV12-3 or TRBV12-4 to TRBJ1-2, with D possibly matching TRBD1 (6 bases). The CDR3 covers 13 residues. V was clipped by 7 bases and J by 2 bases, with 11 bases between them.

In its sample, this clone ranks as medium-sized. The chain employs TRBV27 and TRBJ2-2, with D possibly TRBD2 on 7 matching bases. This CDR3 is built from 14 residues. With 3 bases removed from V and 4 bases from J, the gap between germline ends came to 9 bases. Germline assignment: CDR1 MNHEY and CDR2 SMNVEV (reference sequence). The DNA of the CDR3 is TGTGCCAGCAGTTTGGGGGGGCTCACCGGGGAGCTGTTTTTT. It translates to CASSLGGLTGELFF.

This rearrangement joins TRBV7-9 to TRBJ2-2, with 7 bases identical to TRBD1. V shed 9 bases and J 6 bases; nucleotides not matched to a gene: 25. The CDR3 length is 19 residues. Looked up from germline, CDR1 is SEHNR and CDR2 is FQNEAQ (reference sequence). CDR3 coding DNA: TGTGCCAGTCACCGACCGCTCCTCTTTAGACAGGGTAGTTCCGGGGAGCTGTTTTTT. Its translation: CASHRPLLFRQGSSGELFF.

This clone was seen many times. Other DNA sequences within the sample encode an identical CDR3. The V and J genes are TRBV2 and TRBJ2-5; D remains ambiguous. CDR3 size: 14 residues. Trimming took 7 bases from V and 2 from J, leaving 14 bases between them. Germline V gene lookup returns CDR1 SNHLY and CDR2 FYNNEI. This CDR3 reads CASNKGGSQETQYF. CDR3 sequence (DNA): TGTGCCAGCAACAAAGGCGGTTCGCAAGAGACCCAGTACTTC.

A few counts support this clone. The rearrangement uses TRBV6-1 and TRBJ2-1; possible D gene TRBD2, 6 bases. CDR1 and CDR2 from the germline V gene are MNHNS and SASEGT. With 7 bases removed from V and 10 bases from J, the gap between germline ends came to 23 bases. The CDR3 is 15 amino acids. CDR3 DNA sequence: TGTGCCAGCAATGGTGCGTACGGCGGGAACGAGGAGCAGTTCTTC. Its protein product is CASNGAYGGNEEQFF.

This clone appeared many times. V is TRBV20-1 and J is TRBJ1-3; D is perhaps TRBD1 (6 bases). Germline loops: CDR1 DFQATT, CDR2 SNEGSKA (reference sequence). The CDR3 is 14 amino acids. Trimming removed 3 bases at V and 4 bases at J, with 13 bases between. CDR3 coding DNA: TGCAGTGCTAGGGACCCTGACAGGGGAAACACCATATATTTT. Translating it yields CSARDPDRGNTIYF.

A note on this clone: The junction departs from germline at one end; a sequencing error may be responsible. The chain employs TRBV20-1 and TRBJ2-7, with 12 positions matching TRBD2. The germline gives CDR1 DFQATT, CDR2 SNEGSKA (reference sequence). CDR3 length: 15 residues. In nucleotides, the CDR3 is TGCGGTGCTCAGCCCCCTAGCGGGAGGGTCGGTGAGCAGTACTTC. Its protein product is CGAQPPSGRVGEQYF.

In this sample, this clone turned up a few times. Mismatch with germline at one junction end may stem from a read error. This rearrangement joins TRBV12-3 or TRBV12-4 to TRBJ2-3; 8 positions agree with TRBD2. This CDR3 contains 18 residues. The DNA of the CDR3 is TGTGCCAGCATTTATTCGCTAGCGGGTTTGGGGGGCACAGATACGCAATATTTT. Amino acid sequence: CASIYSLAGLGGTDTQYF.

At least ten counts were recorded for this clone. The CDR3 bases are TGTGCCAGCAGCTTTAGTCTTGGACTAGCGGGAAATGGGCCAAACTCCTACAATGAGCAGTTCTTC. It codes for CASSFSLGLAGNGPNSYNEQFF. The chain uses TRBV7-9 and TRBJ2-1; 12 nucleotides align to TRBD2. The CDR3 totals 22 residues. V lost 3 bases and J lost 0; bases outside the gene matches: 18. The germline V gene has CDR1 SEHNR and CDR2 FQNEAQ (reference sequence).

Only a few counts were recorded for this clone. This chain joins TRBV18 and TRBJ2-1; D ambiguous. The CDR3 runs 14 residues. Trimming stripped 1 base from V and 6 bases from J, with 10 bases between. Germline V gene sequence: CDR1 KGHSH, CDR2 LQKENI. The CDR3 DNA reads as TGTGCCAGCTCACCACTGTCCTACGGCAATGAGCAGTTCTTC. This codes for CASSPLSYGNEQFF.

Notes on this clone: Without the conserved terminal phenylalanine or tryptophan, this CDR3 likely stems from a read error. The rearrangement links TRBV10-3 to TRBJ2-1; 13 bases line up with TRBD2. Germline CDR1 is ENHRY and CDR2 is SYGVKD. The CDR3 consists of 16 residues. The CDR3: CPIRPKLAGGSNEQFI. The CDR3 DNA reads TGTCCCATCAGACCCAAACTAGCGGGAGGGTCCAATGAGCAGTTCATC.

The table lists this clone with many counts. A much larger clone is a single base away; this may be a read error. The sample carries other DNA sequences with the same CDR3. The rearrangement links TRBV4-2 to TRBJ1-6; 9 nucleotides line up with TRBD1. Looked up from germline, CDR1 is LGHNA and CDR2 is YNFKEQ. The CDR3 has 13 residues. CDR3: CASNRGHNSPLHF. CDR3 coding DNA: TGTGCCAGCAACAGGGGGCATAATTCACCCCTCCACTTC.

The chain joins TRBV11-1 to TRBJ1-1; TRBD1 aligns across 10 bases. The CDR3 consists of 13 residues. Looked up from germline, CDR1 is SGHAT and CDR2 is FQDESV (reference sequence). Germline trimming cut 5 bases from V and 7 bases from J; bases unmatched to any gene: 4. The DNA for the CDR3 is TGTGCCAGCAGCCCACGGGACAGGGGTGAAGCTTTCTTT. It translates to CASSPRDRGEAFF.

This clone was seen a handful of times. The J gene is TRBJ1-1, the V gene TRBV5-1, with 9 bases aligning to TRBD1. This CDR3 has 14 amino acids. V dropped 3 bases and J dropped 1; count of bases not matched to a gene: 1. Per the germline V gene, CDR1 is SGHRS and CDR2 is YFSETQ. CDR3: CASSWTGENTEAFF. The CDR3 nucleotides read TGCGCCAGCAGCTGGACAGGGGAGAACACTGAAGCTTTCTTT. Filled out from reference TRBV5-1 and TRBJ1-1, the complete variable domain reads KAGVTQTPRYLIKTRGQQVTLSCSPISGHRSVSWYQQTPGQGLQFLFEYFSETQRNKGNFPGRFSGRQFSNSRSEMNVSTLELGDSALYLCASSWTGENTEAFFGQGTRLTVV.

The chain combines TRBV18 with TRBJ2-1; D is possibly TRBD1 or TRBD2 (5 bases each). The V end was cut by 3 bases, the J end by 5 bases, with 17 bases between. The CDR3 length is 16 residues. CDR1 is KGHSH, CDR2 LQKENI, per germline. In nucleotides, the CDR3 is TGTGCCAGCTCACCCTTACAGTCGACGGGGCACAATGAGCAGTTCTTC. Its translation is CASSPLQSTGHNEQFF.

The table lists this clone with a few counts. The chain employs TRBV19 and TRBJ1-3, with D possibly matching TRBD1 (5 bases). The V gene's germline CDR1 is LNHDA and CDR2 SQIVND (reference sequence). The ends were cut back, 5 bases at V and 4 bases at J, with 9 bases in the middle. The CDR3 runs to 13 residues. CDR3 sequence: CASSQGSGNTIYF. For the CDR3, the DNA is TGTGCCAGTAGTCAGGGCAGCGGAAACACCATATATTTT. Full variable domain (remainder filled in from reference TRBV19 and TRBJ1-3): DGGITQSPKYLFRKEGQNVTLSCEQNLNHDAMYWYRQDPGQGLRLIYYSQIVNDFQKGDIAEGYSVSREKKESFPLTVTSAQKNPTAFYLCASSQGSGNTIYFGEGSWLTVV.

This clone was detected many times. The chain couples TRBV5-1 to TRBJ1-2; a weak D match, TRBD1 (5 bases). CDR1 is SGHRS and CDR2 is YFSETQ in the germline V gene. This CDR3 spans 15 amino acids. Trimming removed 0 bases from V and 0 bases from J, with 9 bases in between. CDR3 sequence (DNA): TGCGCCAGCAGCTTGGCAGGGAATGCTAACTATGGCTACACCTTC. Amino acid sequence: CASSLAGNANYGYTF.

In its sample, this clone was seen many times. The chain joins TRBV20-1 to TRBJ2-5; 8 nucleotides agree with TRBD1. Germline CDR1 and CDR2: DFQATT and SNEGSKA (reference sequence). The CDR3 has 14 residues. The V gene end was trimmed by 4 bases and the J gene end by 3 bases; junction bases not matched to a gene: 7. The CDR3 nucleotides read TGCAGTGCTAACCTTGCAGGGGGCAAAGAGACCCAGTACTTC. It translates to CSANLAGGKETQYF.

At least ten counts were recorded for this clone. This sequence joins TRBV5-1 and TRBJ2-5, with D possibly called TRBD1 or TRBD2 (6 bases each). This CDR3 region has 15 residues. The V end was cut by 1 base, the J end by 4 bases, with 14 bases between. Germline CDR1 is SGHRS and CDR2 is YFSETQ. CDR3 amino acids: CASSLTGGWGETQYF. In DNA form, the CDR3 reads TGCGCCAGCAGCTTGACCGGGGGCTGGGGAGAGACCCAGTACTTC.

J is TRBJ2-1 and V is TRBV24-1; D is unresolved. Germline assignment: CDR1 KGHDR and CDR2 SFDVKD. V dropped 0 bases and J dropped 2 bases, with 1 base sitting between them. This CDR3 spans 13 amino acids. DNA of the CDR3: TGTGCCACCAGTGATTTGACCTACAATGAGCAGTTCTTC. Residues: CATSDLTYNEQFF.

In its sample, this clone was seen many times. V is TRBV7-9 and J is TRBJ2-3; no clear D gene. Germline-derived CDR1 and CDR2 are SEHNR and FQNEAQ (reference sequence). Between the trimmed V and J ends, which lost 2 bases and 2 bases, there was a span of 5 bases. The length of the CDR3 is 13 residues. CDR3 coding DNA: TGTGCCAGCAGCTTAACCACCACAGATACGCAGTATTTT. Amino acid sequence: CASSLTTTDTQYF. The full variable domain, in which reference TRBV7-9 and TRBJ2-3 provide the parts outside the CDR3, is DTGVSQNPRHKITKRGQNVTFRCDPISEHNRLYWYRQTLGQGPEFLTYFQNEAQLEKSRLLSDRFSAERPKGSFSTLEIQRTEQGDSAMYLCASSLTTTDTQYFGPGTRLTVL.

This chain connects TRBV7-7 to TRBJ2-2, with TRBD1 identical over 11 bases. The CDR3 has 17 residues. The trim removed 5 bases at V and 0 bases at J, leaving 5 bases unmatched. From germline, CDR1 is SSHAT and CDR2 FNYEAQ (reference sequence). CDR3 region: CASSQGQGATNTGELFF. For the CDR3, the DNA is TGTGCCAGCAGCCAAGGACAGGGGGCGACGAACACCGGGGAGCTGTTTTTT.

At least ten counts were recorded for this clone. The chain uses TRBV13 and TRBJ2-7, with D uncertain. Germline-derived CDR1 and CDR2 are PRHDT and FYEKMQ (reference sequence). The CDR3 sequence is 14 residues long. Trimming removed 0 bases at V and 0 bases at J, with 6 bases between. The CDR3 bases are TGTGCCAGCAGCTTAGGGCAGAGCTCCTACGAGCAGTACTTC. Translating it yields CASSLGQSSYEQYF.

V is TRBV6-2 or TRBV6-3 and J is TRBJ2-2, with 10 nucleotides matching TRBD2. The CDR3 loop spans 17 amino acids. V dropped 8 bases and J dropped 3; count of bases not matched to a gene: 12. The germline V gene has CDR1 MNHEY and CDR2 SVGEGT. The CDR3: CASAHFTGTSDTGELFF. As DNA, the CDR3 is TGTGCCAGCGCCCACTTCACCGGGACTAGCGACACCGGGGAGCTGTTTTTT.

Many counts were recorded for this clone. This chain connects TRBV18 to TRBJ1-2; 12 positions agree with TRBD1. The germline gives CDR1 KGHSH, CDR2 LQKENI. The CDR3 has 15 amino acids. The J segment lost 6 bases and the V segment lost 3 bases, leaving 5 bases of the junction unmatched. In DNA, the CDR3 is TGTGCCAGCTCACCGGGACAGGGGGCGACCCATGGCTACACCTTC. It is translated as CASSPGQGATHGYTF. The full variable domain, with the rest looked up from reference TRBV18 and TRBJ1-2, is NAGVMQNPRHLVRRRGQEARLRCSPMKGHSHVYWYRQLPEEGLKFMVYLQKENIIDESGMPKERFSAEFPKEGPSILRIQQVVRGDSAAYFCASSPGQGATHGYTFGSGTRLTVV.

This clone was seen at least ten times. The chain combines TRBV3-1 with TRBJ1-2, with 8 positions matching TRBD1. The CDR3 consists of 15 residues. V was pared by 4 bases and J by 7 bases, with 11 bases of the junction left unmatched. Germline V gene data show CDR1 as LGHDT and CDR2 as YNNKEL (reference sequence). The CDR3 nucleotides are TGTGCCAGCAGCCCAATCACGACAGGGGCCGGTGGCTACACCTTC. Translation: CASSPITTGAGGYTF.

With regard to this clone: Possible read error: a much larger clone is one base away. The rearrangement links TRBV11-3 to TRBJ2-1; TRBD2 aligns across 11 bases. The CDR3 runs 15 residues. Germline values: CDR1 SGHNT, CDR2 YENEEA. The CDR3 coding sequence is TGTGCCAACAGCCCGCGGGGACTAGCGGACAATGAGCAGTTCTTC. It is translated as CANSPRGLADNEQFF.

This clone was seen a few times. The V gene is TRBV12-3 or TRBV12-4, the J gene TRBJ1-2; TRBD1 is a possible D gene (6 bases). The CDR3 length is 14 residues. V dropped 3 bases and J dropped 4 bases, with 12 bases sitting between them. CDR3 region: CASSLQGTIYGYTF. CDR3 coding DNA: TGTGCCAGCAGTTTGCAGGGGACTATCTATGGCTACACCTTC.

This clone was picked up many times. This chain links TRBV5-8 with TRBJ1-1; possible D gene TRBD1, 6 bases. Germline CDR1 SGHTS, CDR2 YDEGEE. Between the trimmed V and J ends, which lost 7 bases and 0 bases, there was a span of 19 bases. The CDR3 consists of 16 residues. CDR3 sequence reads: CASLPADRLLNTEAFF. Here the CDR3 DNA reads TGTGCCAGCTTGCCGGCCGACAGGTTATTGAACACTGAAGCTTTCTTT.